This T cell receptor (beta chain) was sequenced during a study of PD-1 and CTLA-4 blockade in melanoma. Germline loops: CDR1 SGHVS, CDR2 FNYEAQ. This CDR3 is 17 amino acids long. After removal of 5 bases from V and 4 bases from J, the junction contained 11 bases not matched to a gene. Sequenced by immunoSEQ multiplex PCR; TCRdb stores in-frame clones only, minus some. The sample lists approximately 17,000 clones; under 85% were seen once. This clone came up once. The clonotype originates from a human donor with melanoma. The rearrangement uses TRBV7-6 and TRBJ2-7, with 13 bases fitting TRBD2. The sequences come from CD8+ T cells from peripheral blood, collected before anti-PD-1 treatment. This chain's CDR3 is CASSRTETSGGSYEQYF. The DNA for the CDR3 is TGTGCCAGCAGCCGTACCGAGACTAGCGGGGGGTCATACGAGCAGTACTTC.